The 12 T cell receptor beta chains given below trace back to one sample, sequenced in a study of T cell responses to AZD1222 COVID-19 vaccine. Generated by immunoSEQ multiplex PCR, the TCRdb table keeps only in-frame clones and is missing some. The sample has roughly 120,000 clones, around 89% seen once; the top ten hold 3% to 4%. The sample was peripheral blood, taken on day 0 of AZD1222 vaccination. The receptors derive from an adult in good health.

V usage is TRBV5-1 and J usage is TRBJ2-4; 8 nucleotides match TRBD2. This CDR3 is built from 15 residues. Trimming cost V 0 bases and J 2 bases; bases outside gene matches: 1. CDR1 is SGHRS, CDR2 YFSETQ, per germline. The CDR3 sequence: CASSLAGGSKNIQYF. CDR3 bases: TGCGCCAGCAGCTTGGCGGGGGGGTCCAAAAACATTCAGTACTTC. Full variable domain (outside the CDR3, taken from reference TRBV5-1 and TRBJ2-4): KAGVTQTPRYLIKTRGQQVTLSCSPISGHRSVSWYQQTPGQGLQFLFEYFSETQRNKGNFPGRFSGRQFSNSRSEMNVSTLELGDSALYLCASSLAGGSKNIQYFGAGTRLSVL.

This clone has just one count. V gene TRBV6-5 combines with J gene TRBJ1-1; D perhaps matches TRBD1 (5 bases). V was trimmed by 6 bases and J by 4 bases, leaving 15 bases between them. The CDR3 is 14 residues long. Germline V gene lookup returns CDR1 MNHEY and CDR2 SVGAGI. CDR3 sequence (DNA): TGTGCCAGCAGCCAGGGTTTTACGGGCACTGAAGCTTTCTTT. Translated: CASSQGFTGTEAFF.

The chain carries TRBV29-1 and TRBJ1-4; no definite D call. Germline loops: CDR1 SQVTM, CDR2 ANQGSEA. The V end lost 3 bases, the J end lost 5 bases, and 16 bases lay between the germline ends. The length of the CDR3 is 15 residues. The CDR3 region is CSVDVDGGSNEKLFF. CDR3 sequence (DNA): TGCAGCGTTGATGTCGACGGAGGATCGAATGAAAAACTGTTTTTT.

The gene calls are TRBV5-6 and TRBJ2-7; perhaps TRBD1 as D (6 bases). Germline CDR1 is SGHDT and CDR2 is YYEEEE. Between the trimmed V and J ends, which lost 4 bases and 1 base, there was a span of 15 bases. The CDR3 loop spans 15 amino acids. The CDR3 reads CASSRRTAPSYEQYF. The CDR3 DNA is TGTGCCAGCAGCCGCCGGACAGCCCCTTCCTACGAGCAGTACTTC.

The rearrangement links TRBV5-1 to TRBJ1-6; 9 bases are a match to TRBD1. Germline trimming cut 4 bases from V and 0 bases from J; bases unmatched to any gene: 5. This CDR3 is 17 amino acids long. Per the germline V gene, CDR1 is SGHRS and CDR2 is YFSETQ. The CDR3 spells CASSPGTGSSYNSPLHF. CDR3 coding DNA: TGCGCCAGCAGCCCCGGGACAGGGAGCTCCTATAATTCACCCCTCCACTTT.

The chain uses TRBV6-5 and TRBJ1-2, with 10 bases that match TRBD1. This CDR3 is 15 amino acids long. V trimming: 6 bases; J trimming: 4 bases; junction bases outside the gene matches: 8. Germline V CDR1 and CDR2: MNHEY, SVGAGI. CDR3 sequence (DNA): TGTGCCAGCAGGCAGGGGACAGGGGCCAGCTATGGCTACACCTTC. As protein: CASRQGTGASYGYTF.

The J gene is TRBJ1-1, the V gene TRBV7-8; D remains unclear. Trimming stripped 6 bases from V and 4 bases from J, with 21 bases between. Germline V gene lookup returns CDR1 SGHVS and CDR2 FQNEAQ. This CDR3 is built from 16 residues. The CDR3 DNA reads as TGTGCCAGCAGTCTTCGTCATACGGTAGCGGGCACTGAAGCTTTCTTT. The encoded protein is CASSLRHTVAGTEAFF.

The rearrangement joins TRBV10-3 to TRBJ1-1; D possibly corresponds to TRBD1 (5 bases). The CDR3 consists of 18 residues. V was pared by 6 bases and J by 7 bases, with 30 bases between. Germline V CDR1 and CDR2: ENHRY, SYGVKD. CDR3 in amino acids: CAISEATRTPRSQGEAFF. The CDR3 DNA follows: TGTGCCATCAGCGAAGCGACCCGAACCCCCCGATCCCAGGGTGAAGCTTTCTTT.

The V gene is TRBV6-5, the J gene TRBJ1-2; 7 nucleotides agree with TRBD1. Germline V CDR1 and CDR2: MNHEY, SVGAGI. Germline trimming cut 6 bases from V and 7 bases from J; bases unmatched to any gene: 11. This CDR3 region has 14 residues. In DNA, the CDR3 is TGTGCCAGCAGGTCGACAGGGCAAGGGAGTGGCTACACCTTC. The encoded protein is CASRSTGQGSGYTF.

This sequence joins TRBV4-1 and TRBJ1-3; TRBD1 is a possible D gene (5 bases). Germline V gene data show CDR1 as MGHRA and CDR2 as YSYEKL. V shed 3 bases and J shed 0 bases, with 15 bases lying between them. The CDR3 runs to 17 residues. DNA of the CDR3: TGCGCCAGCAGCCAGGAATCCGACAGTTACTCTGGAAACACCATATATTTT. This translates into CASSQESDSYSGNTIYF.

This clone was picked up one time. This sequence joins TRBV27 and TRBJ1-1; 8 bases line up with TRBD1. Germline trimming cut 2 bases from V and 2 bases from J; bases unmatched to any gene: 7. Germline CDR1 reads MNHEY; CDR2 reads SMNVEV (reference sequence). There are 16 residues in the CDR3. In nucleotides, the CDR3 is TGTGCCAGCAGTTTAGAGTGGACAGGGACCAACACTGAAGCTTTCTTT. Protein sequence: CASSLEWTGTNTEAFF.

In its sample, this clone was seen once. The CDR3, as DNA: TGTGCCAGCAGTACAATCGGGACAGGGGAAGCTTTCTTT. This translates into CASSTIGTGEAFF. The V call is TRBV12-3 or TRBV12-4, the J call TRBJ1-1, with TRBD1 matching 9 bases. CDR3 size: 13 residues. The ends lost 5 bases at V and 8 bases at J; junction bases unmatched: 6.